Listed here is a single T cell receptor (beta chain). This record belongs to a study of blood T cell repertoires in COVID-19. Study-wide background: The study drew acute and convalescent COVID-19 samples from the United States, Italy and Spain.

Germline V lookup: CDR1 SQVTM, CDR2 ANQGSEA. The germline V and J ends were trimmed by 7 bases and 8 bases, with 20 bases remaining between them. This CDR3 comprises 13 residues. In the authors' workflow: Amplification of reference gene primers was used by the study to estimate nucleated cell counts. Profiling relied on immunoSEQ multiplex PCR, and the TCRdb table lists in-frame clones only, not all of them. D and trimming come from the DNA, and the V and J calls and clone size come from that table. The data hold roughly 290,000 clones, with about 87% observed a single time. V is TRBV29-1 and J is TRBJ1-1; weak D call: TRBD1 (5 bases). This receptor was obtained from a woman aged 50 to 60 who had recovered from COVID-19. Input material: peripheral blood. CDR3 region: CSAAGTFESEAFF. The CDR3 region has the DNA TGCAGCGCAGCCGGGACTTTCGAAAGCGAAGCTTTCTTT.